The clone carrying this TCR beta chain was seen once. The data were taken from a study of blood T cell repertoires in COVID-19. Study-wide context: From the United States, Italy and Spain came samples of acute and convalescent COVID-19. T cells, B-cell-depleted T cells, or PBMCs provided the cDNA or gDNA that served as material.

The ends lost 2 bases at V and 8 bases at J; junction bases unmatched: 3. Germline loops: CDR1 SGHDT, CDR2 YYEEEE. This CDR3 is built from 12 residues. In the original processing: Scientists estimated how many nucleated cells there were by amplifying reference gene primers. Repertoires were generated with immunoSEQ multiplex PCR, while TCRdb's copy carries only in-frame clones and drops some. Clonal size and the V and J genes are those of that table, whereas D and trimming came from the DNA. The sample contains about 260,000 clones, 87% of which appear only once. The specimen was peripheral blood. The clonotype comes from a woman between 50 and 59 years old who had recovered from COVID-19. The chain links TRBV5-6 to TRBJ2-7; 8 bases are shared with TRBD1. The CDR3 DNA reads TGTGCCAGCAGCTTTGGGACAGGTCAGCAGTACTTC. Translating it yields CASSFGTGQQYF.